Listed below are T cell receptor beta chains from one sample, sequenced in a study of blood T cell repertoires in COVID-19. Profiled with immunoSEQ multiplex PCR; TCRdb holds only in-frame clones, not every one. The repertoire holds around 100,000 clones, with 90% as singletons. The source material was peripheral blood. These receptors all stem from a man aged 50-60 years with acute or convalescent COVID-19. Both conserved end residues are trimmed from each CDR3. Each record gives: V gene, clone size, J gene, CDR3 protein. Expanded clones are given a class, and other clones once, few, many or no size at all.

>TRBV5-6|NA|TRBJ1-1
ASSLLPPREAF
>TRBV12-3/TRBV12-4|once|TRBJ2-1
ASSFQGGEQF
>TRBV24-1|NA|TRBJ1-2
ATSDQVYGYT
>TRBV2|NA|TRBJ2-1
ASLDRTYNEQF
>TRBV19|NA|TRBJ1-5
ASSTGGQPQH
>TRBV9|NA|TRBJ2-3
ASSVEPSGSRGTAQY
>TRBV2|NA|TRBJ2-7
ASSVRTSGSNEQY
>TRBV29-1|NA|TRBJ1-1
SGGTAIELSEAF
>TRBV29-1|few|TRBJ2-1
SVERRERVTLNEQF
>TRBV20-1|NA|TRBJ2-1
SASRAGVWVDEQF
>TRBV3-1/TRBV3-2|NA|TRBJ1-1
ASSQGDLGTEAF
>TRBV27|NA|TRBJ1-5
ASSFAGQGYGQPQH
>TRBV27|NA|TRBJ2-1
ASSFSPTGNEQF
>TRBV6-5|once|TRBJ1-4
ASSLFHSTNEKLF
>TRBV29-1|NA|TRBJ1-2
SVERNYGYT
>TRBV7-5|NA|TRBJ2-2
VRSRQELF
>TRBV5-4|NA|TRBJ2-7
ASSLGYRQGDYEQY
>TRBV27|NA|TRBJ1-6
ASSASSYNSPLH
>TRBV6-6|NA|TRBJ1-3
ASSPRGWDTIY
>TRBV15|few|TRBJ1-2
ATSRDRNRYGYT
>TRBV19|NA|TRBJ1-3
ASSPHRGLSSGNTIY
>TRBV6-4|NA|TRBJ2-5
ASSWLFSGTRETQY
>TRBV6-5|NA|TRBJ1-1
ASSNRDRNTEAF
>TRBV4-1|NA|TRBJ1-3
ASSQDTSSGNTIY
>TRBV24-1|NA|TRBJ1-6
ATSDSGANNSPLH
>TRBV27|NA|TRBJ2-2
ASSLQLDVGELF
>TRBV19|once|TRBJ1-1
ASSIGPGTEAF
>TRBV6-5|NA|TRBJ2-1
ASSYGLAGDNEQF
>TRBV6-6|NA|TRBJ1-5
ASSPLNQPQH
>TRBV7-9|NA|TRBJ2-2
ASSKQANTGELF
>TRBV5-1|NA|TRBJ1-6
ASSLNPLPGGGFSYNSPLH
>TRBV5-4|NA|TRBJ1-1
ASSLGSLNTEAF
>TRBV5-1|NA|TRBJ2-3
ASSLAKVTGDIDTQY
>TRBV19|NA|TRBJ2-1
ASMQRAYVDYNELELRSPPLF
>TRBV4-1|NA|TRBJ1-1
ASSQDAGYGRTEAF
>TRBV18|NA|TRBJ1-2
ASSPDTGGYGYT
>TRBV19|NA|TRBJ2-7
ASSIESVGGSYEQY
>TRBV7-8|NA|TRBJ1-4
ASRGGFNEKLF
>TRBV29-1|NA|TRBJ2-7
SVEGQGYEQY